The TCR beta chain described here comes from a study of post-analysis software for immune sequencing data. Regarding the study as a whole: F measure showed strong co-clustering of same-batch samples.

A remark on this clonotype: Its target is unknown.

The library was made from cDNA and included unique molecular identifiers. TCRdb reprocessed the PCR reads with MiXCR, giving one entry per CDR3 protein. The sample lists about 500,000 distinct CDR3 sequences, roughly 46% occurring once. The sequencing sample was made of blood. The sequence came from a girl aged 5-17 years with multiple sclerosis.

The CDR3 is CASSYRGFGYTF. The CDR3 DNA reads as TGTGCCAGCAGCTACAGGGGGTTTGGCTACACCTTC. The chain employs TRBV3-1 and TRBJ1-2; TRBD1 matches at 8 bases. The length of the CDR3 is 12 residues. Germline loops: CDR1 LGHDT, CDR2 YNNKEL (reference sequence). J lost 7 bases, V lost 5 bases, and 3 bases had no gene match.